The 25 T cell receptor beta chains below come from one sample, sequenced in a study of blood T cell repertoires in COVID-19. The method was immunoSEQ multiplex PCR; TCRdb's version includes in-frame clones alone and lacks a portion of them. This sample has more than 100,000 clones, with around four fifths found just once. The sample comprised PBMCs or T cells enriched from blood (not recorded which). The receptors were gathered from a man aged 40-50 years with acute COVID-19.

The chain employs TRBV29-1 and TRBJ2-5; TRBD1 aligns across 8 bases. The CDR3 covers 15 residues. CDR1 is SQVTM, CDR2 ANQGSEA, per germline. Trimming took 6 bases from V and 4 from J; bases not matched to a gene: 13. The CDR3 nucleotides read TGCAGCGTCTGCAATGGACAGGGCCTTGGAGAGACCCAGTACTTC. It translates to CSVCNGQGLGETQYF.

The chain has TRBV6-5 and TRBJ2-5, with D maybe TRBD2 (7 bases). In germline, CDR1 is MNHEY, CDR2 SVGAGI. V was cut by 6 bases and J by 5 bases, with 16 bases left in between. The CDR3 totals 14 residues. The CDR3 bases are TGTGCCAGCAGACCGCCGGGGGGCATCGAGACCCAGTACTTC. Its protein product is CASRPPGGIETQYF.

About this clone itself: One end of the junction does not line up with germline, which may come from a read error. This chain links TRBV7-7 with TRBJ2-1; TRBD2 matches 15 bases. CDR1 and CDR2 (germline): SSHAT, FNYEAQ (reference sequence). The CDR3 is 15 amino acids. CDR3 region: CASSRTSGGAHEQFF. CDR3 DNA sequence: TGTGCTAGCAGCCGGACTAGCGGGGGGGCCCATGAGCAGTTCTTC.

This clone was detected only once. The chain carries TRBV4-2 and TRBJ1-4; D is possibly TRBD1 (6 bases). Deletions cut 0 bases from V and 0 bases from J, with 14 bases between. Germline CDR1 reads LGHNA; CDR2 reads YNFKEQ. The CDR3 length is 18 residues. The CDR3 sequence is CASSQDPRGGSTNEKLFF. As DNA, the CDR3 is TGTGCCAGCAGCCAAGACCCCCGCGGGGGCTCAACTAATGAAAAACTGTTTTTT.

The chain joins TRBV24-1 to TRBJ1-5; the D is unclear. V shed 1 base and J shed 4 bases, with 16 bases lying between them. This CDR3 comprises 17 residues. Germline CDR1 and CDR2: KGHDR and SFDVKD. The CDR3 sequence is CATSDFPQYYPNQPQHF. Written as DNA, the CDR3 is TGTGCCACCAGTGATTTTCCCCAGTACTACCCTAATCAGCCCCAGCATTTT.

This rearrangement joins TRBV5-4 to TRBJ2-3, with 7 positions matching TRBD2. The junction had 6 bases not matched to a gene; V was cut back by 2 bases and J by 0 bases. This CDR3 spans 16 amino acids. CDR1 is SGHNT, CDR2 YYREEE, per germline (reference sequence). The CDR3 reads CASSFLAEASTDTQYF. DNA of the CDR3: TGTGCCAGCAGCTTCCTAGCGGAGGCGAGCACAGATACGCAGTATTTT.

V gene TRBV7-3 combines with J gene TRBJ2-3; TRBD2 matches 10 bases. CDR1 is SGHTA, CDR2 FQGTGA, per germline. CDR3 size: 16 residues. Trimming took 5 bases from V and 0 from J; bases not matched to a gene: 5. The CDR3 is CASSEGTSASTDTQYF. The CDR3 nucleotides read TGTGCCAGCAGCGAGGGGACTAGCGCAAGCACAGATACGCAGTATTTT.

The J gene is TRBJ2-1, the V gene TRBV7-9; maybe TRBD1 (5 bases). CDR1 is SEHNR and CDR2 is FQNEAQ in the germline V gene (reference sequence). The CDR3 is 16 residues long. Trimming stripped 2 bases from V and 7 bases from J, with 18 bases between. The CDR3 DNA sequence: TGTGCCAGCAGCTTAAAGGGGCAGGCCCTAGGGAATGAGCAGTTCTTC. It is translated as CASSLKGQALGNEQFF.

The count of this clone is one. The chain joins TRBV28 to TRBJ2-1; TRBD2 agrees at 12 bases. V lost 1 base to trimming and J lost 9 bases; unmatched junction nucleotides: 4. The CDR3 spans 15 residues. In germline, CDR1 is MDHEN, CDR2 SYDVKM. The CDR3 spells CASSLSTSGSTEQFF. The CDR3 region has the DNA TGTGCCAGCAGTTTATCGACTAGCGGGAGTACTGAGCAGTTCTTC.

This sequence joins TRBV7-2 and TRBJ1-5; D gene uncertain. CDR3 length: 13 residues. V was pared by 0 bases and J by 9 bases, with 9 bases between. CDR1 is SGHTA, CDR2 FQGNSA, per germline. CDR3 amino acids: CASSLAYVAPQHF. The CDR3 DNA follows: TGTGCCAGCAGCTTAGCGTATGTGGCGCCCCAGCATTTT.

The J gene is TRBJ1-2, the V gene TRBV19; 10 nucleotides match TRBD1. This CDR3 spans 13 amino acids. Trimming at V came to 8 bases and at J to 8 bases, leaving 8 bases not matched to a gene. Germline lookup yields CDR1 LNHDA and CDR2 SQIVND (reference sequence). CDR3 DNA: TGTGCCAGTGGGGGACAGGGGCTTAACGGCTACACCTTC. It is translated as CASGGQGLNGYTF.

The chain recombines TRBV28 with TRBJ1-6, with TRBD1 identical over 10 bases. After removal of 6 bases from V and 8 bases from J, the junction contained 4 bases not matched to a gene. This CDR3 is built from 14 residues. The germline V gene has CDR1 MDHEN and CDR2 SYDVKM. CDR3 in DNA: TGTGCCAGCAGAACCGGGACAGGGGATTCACCCCTCCACTTT. As protein: CASRTGTGDSPLHF. Using reference TRBV28 and TRBJ1-6 for the parts outside the CDR3, the full variable domain is DVKVTQSSRYLVKRTGEKVFLECVQDMDHENMFWYRQDPGLGLRLIYFSYDVKMKEKGDIPEGYSVSREKKERFSLILESASTNQTSMYLCASRTGTGDSPLHFGNGTRLTVT.

This sequence joins TRBV7-2 and TRBJ2-3; unclear D gene. Germline V lookup: CDR1 SGHTA, CDR2 FQGNSA. This CDR3 region has 13 residues. V lost 5 bases to trimming and J lost 5 bases, with 11 bases between them. CDR3 amino acids: CASSPHMKDTQYF. CDR3 DNA sequence: TGTGCCAGCAGCCCGCACATGAAAGATACGCAGTATTTT.

This chain connects TRBV10-3 to TRBJ2-7; 8 nucleotides line up with TRBD1. Trimming took 9 bases from V and 6 from J; bases not matched to a gene: 10. Looked up from germline, CDR1 is ENHRY and CDR2 is SYGVKD. CDR3 length: 13 amino acids. The CDR3: CAMGGQGKREQYF. CDR3 sequence (DNA): TGTGCCATGGGCGGACAGGGAAAGCGCGAGCAGTACTTC.

The chain uses TRBV28 and TRBJ2-5; no definite D call. V was shortened by 5 bases and J by 1 base, with 14 bases between the two germline ends. Germline V lookup: CDR1 MDHEN, CDR2 SYDVKM. CDR3 size: 15 residues. CDR3 region: CASSPFFESQETQYF. CDR3 bases: TGTGCCAGCAGTCCCTTTTTCGAGTCCCAAGAGACCCAGTACTTC. Filled out from reference TRBV28 and TRBJ2-5, the complete variable domain reads DVKVTQSSRYLVKRTGEKVFLECVQDMDHENMFWYRQDPGLGLRLIYFSYDVKMKEKGDIPEGYSVSREKKERFSLILESASTNQTSMYLCASSPFFESQETQYFGPGTRLLVL.

The V gene is TRBV6-5, the J gene TRBJ2-3; 9 nucleotides line up with TRBD2. CDR3 length equals 15 residues. CDR1 is MNHEY and CDR2 is SVGAGI in the germline V gene. After removal of 8 bases from V and 1 base from J, the junction contained 7 bases not matched to a gene. The chain's CDR3 is CASGFSGRGTDTQYF. The CDR3 nucleotides are TGTGCCAGCGGCTTTAGCGGGAGAGGCACAGATACGCAGTATTTT.

The V gene is TRBV9, the J gene TRBJ2-7; 7 bases align to TRBD1. Germline loops: CDR1 SGDLS, CDR2 YYNGEE. Losses at the gene ends were 0 bases for V and 9 bases for J; bases not matched to a gene: 12. The CDR3 runs 15 residues. This chain's CDR3 is CASSVGLGQEGTQYF. CDR3 DNA: TGTGCCAGCAGCGTAGGCCTTGGACAGGAAGGCACGCAGTACTTC. Based on the CDR3 plus reference TRBV9 and TRBJ2-7, the full variable domain is DSGVTQTPKHLITATGQRVTLRCSPRSGDLSVYWYQQSLDQGLQFLIQYYNGEERAKGNILERFSAQQFPDLHSELNLSSLELGDSALYFCASSVGLGQEGTQYFGPGTRLTVT.

The J gene is TRBJ2-2, the V gene TRBV9; D is perhaps TRBD1 (5 bases). The germline V gene encodes CDR1 SGDLS and CDR2 YYNGEE. CDR3 size: 15 residues. The V end lost 0 bases, the J end lost 4 bases, and 10 bases lay between the germline ends. Written as DNA, the CDR3 is TGTGCCAGCAGCGTAGAGGCAGGGCTCACCGGGGAGCTGTTTTTT. It yields the protein CASSVEAGLTGELFF.

This clone was counted between two and nine times. This chain connects TRBV6-5 to TRBJ2-7; no clear D gene. Per the germline V gene, CDR1 is MNHEY and CDR2 is SVGAGI. The CDR3 loop spans 12 amino acids. The germline V and J ends were trimmed by 8 bases and 7 bases, with 15 bases remaining between them. CDR3 in amino acids: CASSLLYEEQYF. The CDR3 DNA sequence: TGTGCCAGCTCTCTACTCTACGAAGAGCAGTACTTC.

This chain joins TRBV5-5 and TRBJ1-6; 12 nucleotides line up with TRBD1. J was trimmed by 6 bases and V by 3 bases; bases with no gene match: 7. CDR1 and CDR2 from the germline V gene are SGHKS and YYEKEE (reference sequence). The CDR3 is 17 amino acids. The CDR3 DNA follows: TGTGCCAGCAGCTCCCCGGGACAGGGGGCCTTTAATTCACCCCTCCACTTT. Its protein is CASSSPGQGAFNSPLHF.

The chain has TRBV13 and TRBJ2-5, with D maybe TRBD2 (6 bases). The CDR3 totals 15 residues. V was pared by 0 bases and J by 0 bases, with 8 bases between. Germline CDR1 is PRHDT and CDR2 is FYEKMQ (reference sequence). This chain's CDR3 is CASSLGRTNQETQYF. The CDR3 DNA reads as TGTGCCAGCAGCTTAGGCAGGACTAACCAAGAGACCCAGTACTTC.

The chain couples TRBV7-6 to TRBJ2-1; a weak D match, TRBD1 (5 bases). V was shortened by 3 bases and J by 7 bases, with 16 bases between the two germline ends. The V gene's germline CDR1 is SGHVS and CDR2 FNYEAQ. The CDR3 contains 15 residues. The CDR3 DNA follows: TGTGCCAGCAGCTTTTCCCCAGGACAACTGAATGAGCAGTTCTTC. Protein sequence: CASSFSPGQLNEQFF.

This chain links TRBV3-1 (or the pseudogene TRBV3-2) with TRBJ2-5, with 12 bases identical to TRBD2. The CDR3 extends over 20 amino acids. Germline V lookup: CDR1 LGHDT, CDR2 YNNKEL (reference sequence). The J segment lost 4 bases and the V segment lost 1 base, leaving 16 bases of the junction unmatched. In DNA, the CDR3 is TGTGCCAGCAGCCAAGGTAACCCCGGGACTAGCGGGTTCCGGGGAGAGACCCAGTACTTC. It codes for CASSQGNPGTSGFRGETQYF.

The chain employs TRBV5-1 and TRBJ2-1, with TRBD2 as a possible D gene (5 bases). V was pared by 4 bases and J by 2 bases, with 13 bases between. Germline V lookup: CDR1 SGHRS, CDR2 YFSETQ. The CDR3 has 15 residues. The CDR3 bases are TGCGCCAGCAGCGTCCTAGCTGATGCCTACAATGAGCAGTTCTTC. This gives the protein CASSVLADAYNEQFF. Complete variable domain (other parts from reference TRBV5-1 and TRBJ2-1): KAGVTQTPRYLIKTRGQQVTLSCSPISGHRSVSWYQQTPGQGLQFLFEYFSETQRNKGNFPGRFSGRQFSNSRSEMNVSTLELGDSALYLCASSVLADAYNEQFFGPGTRLTVL.

This clone was seen only once. This chain uses TRBV12-5 with TRBJ2-2; 10 bases agree with TRBD1. The ends lost 2 bases at V and 2 bases at J; junction bases unmatched: 14. The CDR3 sequence is 20 residues long. Looked up from germline, CDR1 is LGHNT and CDR2 is FRNRAP. The CDR3 sequence is CASGLISGTGDSLNTGELFF. CDR3 sequence (DNA): TGTGCTAGTGGTTTGATTTCGGGGACAGGGGATTCGCTAAACACCGGGGAGCTGTTTTTT.